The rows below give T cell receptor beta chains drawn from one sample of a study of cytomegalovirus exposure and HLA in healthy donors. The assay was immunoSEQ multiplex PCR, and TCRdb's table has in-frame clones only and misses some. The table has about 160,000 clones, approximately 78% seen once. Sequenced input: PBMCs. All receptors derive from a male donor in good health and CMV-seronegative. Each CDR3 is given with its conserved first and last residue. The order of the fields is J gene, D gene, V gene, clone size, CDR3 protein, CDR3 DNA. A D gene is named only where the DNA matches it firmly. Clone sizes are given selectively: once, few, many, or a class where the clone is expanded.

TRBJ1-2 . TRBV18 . CASSLGRSALGGYGYTF TGTGCCAGCTCATTGGGACGGTCCGCGCTGGGGGGCTATGGCTACACCTTC
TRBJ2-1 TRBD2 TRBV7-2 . CASSLPTFSGRNNEQFF TGTGCCAGCAGCTTACCTACCTTTAGCGGGAGGAACAATGAGCAGTTCTTC
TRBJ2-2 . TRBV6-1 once CASRRTENTGELFF TGTGCCAGCAGGCGGACAGAAAACACCGGGGAGCTGTTTTTT
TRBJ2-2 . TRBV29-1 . CSVEGGRGTGELFF TGCAGCGTTGAGGGGGGGCGGGGCACCGGGGAGCTGTTTTTT
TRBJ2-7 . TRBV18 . CASSPPYGTLSYEQYF TGTGCCAGCTCACCCCCTTACGGGACACTATCCTACGAGCAGTACTTC
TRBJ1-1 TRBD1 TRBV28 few CASSLLAWDRGNEAFF TGTGCCAGCAGTTTACTCGCGTGGGACAGGGGCAATGAAGCTTTCTTT
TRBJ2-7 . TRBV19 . CASSTGCEQYF TGTGCCAGCAGTACAGGGTGCGAGCAGTACTTC
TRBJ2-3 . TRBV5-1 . CASSLTIASTDTQYF TGCGCCAGCAGCTTGACAATAGCTAGCACAGATACGCAGTATTTT
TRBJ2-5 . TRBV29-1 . CSALTRGRGETQYF TGCAGCGCCCTCACCCGGGGTCGAGGGGAGACCCAGTACTTC
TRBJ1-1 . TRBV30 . CAWSVVLGDTEAFF TGTGCCTGGAGTGTGGTTCTAGGCGACACTGAAGCTTTCTTT
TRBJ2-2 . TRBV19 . CASTGFRTGELFF TGTGCCAGTACAGGGTTTCGGACCGGGGAGCTGTTTTTT
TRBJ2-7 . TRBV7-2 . CASSLDMPGRDEQYF TGTGCCAGCAGCTTAGATATGCCGGGTCGGGACGAGCAGTACTTC
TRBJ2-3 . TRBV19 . CASTPSFVFSNTDTQYF TGTGCCAGTACCCCTAGTTTTGTCTTTTCTAACACAGATACGCAGTATTTT
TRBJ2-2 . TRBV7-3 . CASSPDTNTGELFF TGTGCCAGCAGCCCGGACACGAACACCGGGGAGCTGTTTTTT
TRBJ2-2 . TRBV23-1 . CASSPLGVGHKSGELFF TGCGCCAGCAGTCCTTTGGGCGTGGGCCATAAATCCGGGGAGCTGTTTTTT
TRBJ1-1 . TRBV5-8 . CASNQEGGNTEAFF TGTGCCAGCAACCAGGAAGGGGGGAACACTGAAGCTTTCTTT
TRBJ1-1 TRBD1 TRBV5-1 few CASSSTGGLTTEAFF TGCGCCAGCAGCTCGACAGGGGGCTTGACCACTGAAGCTTTCTTT
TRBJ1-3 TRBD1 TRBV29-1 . CSVGDSSGNTIYF TGCAGCGTTGGGGACAGCTCTGGAAACACCATATATTTT
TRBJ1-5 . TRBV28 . CASRPPGAWNQPQHF TGTGCCAGCAGGCCTCCAGGGGCGTGGAATCAGCCCCAGCATTTT
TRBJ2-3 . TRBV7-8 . CASSLRAGLDTDTQYF TGTGCCAGCAGCTTAAGGGCAGGGTTGGACACAGATACGCAGTATTTT
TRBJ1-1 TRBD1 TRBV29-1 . CSVPGTGGASSTEAFF TGCAGCGTTCCTGGGACAGGGGGGGCGTCGAGCACTGAAGCTTTCTTT
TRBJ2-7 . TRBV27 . CASSRDLMSSYEQYF TGTGCCAGCAGCCGGGACTTGATGAGCTCCTACGAGCAGTACTTC
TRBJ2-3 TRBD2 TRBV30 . CAWGARRTSGSTDTQYF TGTGCCTGGGGGGCCCGGCGGACTAGCGGAAGCACAGATACGCAGTATTTT
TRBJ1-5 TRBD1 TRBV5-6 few CASSRAGGPSNQPQHF TGTGCCAGCAGCAGAGCAGGGGGCCCAAGCAATCAGCCCCAGCATTTT
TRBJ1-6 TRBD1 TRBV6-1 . CASSERGQGALYSPLHF TGTGCCAGCAGTGAAAGGGGACAGGGGGCTTTATATTCACCCCTCCACTTT
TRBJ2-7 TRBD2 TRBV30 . CAWSAKTSGGAYEQYF TGTGCCTGGAGCGCAAAGACTAGCGGGGGGGCCTACGAGCAGTACTTC
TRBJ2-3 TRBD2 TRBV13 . CASSSASRTSGRQSADTQYF TGTGCCAGCAGCTCCGCATCCCGGACTAGCGGGAGACAGAGCGCAGATACGCAGTATTTT